This TCR beta chain was documented in a study of CD8 T cells in Susac syndrome (dated by TCRdb to between 2019 and 2020). In the study overall: Repertoire sequencing was used to test whether CD8+ T cell activation and differentiation in Susac syndrome was antigen driven. Clonality of the CD8+ T cell repertoire was compared between 11 to 12 healthy donors, roughly 14 Susac syndrome patients and roughly 15 multiple sclerosis patients. Overall results and qualifications from the work: The study acknowledged that relatively few individuals were included in the TCR sequencing and HLA analysis.

Of note for this clonotype: Its antigen is currently not known. Qualities for individual bases were not recorded, and no much larger clone is one base off.

RNA was extracted with the RNeasy kit and roughly 0.45 to 1 ug was reverse transcribed using random hexamers. The immunoSEQ multiplex PCR assay, covering 54 Vbeta and 13 Jbeta segments, was used to amplify TCR beta CDR3 regions. Bias from PCR amplification was corrected by using a synthetic template baseline for primer optimization and for computational correction. Concerning the study's data processing: Reads were annotated to V, D and J genes according to IMGT and were analyzed with immunoSEQ Analyzer, with only productive sequences retained. Clonality was calculated as one minus the Shannon entropy normalized by log2 of the number of productive unique sequences. For each patient and control, public and private clones were evaluated among the 100 most prevalent clones. Clones were defined as Susac-specific if absent from the healthy and MS cohorts, from approximately 1,100 published viral clones and from other ImmuneACCESS disease sequences. TCRdb applied fastp at Q25 and MiXCR to the public reads, then kept only in-frame beta chains. Each entry merges the rows of one CDR3 protein and shows their most common DNA and genes. These V and J calls are TCRdb output, not the study's own analysis. The sample table contains some 450,000 distinct CDR3 sequences; only one count was recorded for 85% of them. The top ten clones comprise about 0.12% of the sample.

CDR1 SGHDN and CDR2 FVKESK are derived from the germline V gene. Trimming at the junction amounts to 2 bases on V and 5 bases on J, and the germline ends lie 16 bases apart. The CDR3 contains 16 residues, cysteine and phenylalanine counted. The retained sequence is limited to the CDR3, 48 bases, with the frame set at the first base. Peripheral blood CD8+ and CD4+ T cells from healthy donors, Susac syndrome patients and multiple sclerosis patients were profiled by high-throughput TCR beta sequencing. The multiple sclerosis controls were treatment-naive patients who had stable or active relapsing-remitting disease and met the revised McDonald criteria. Bulk CD8+ and CD4+ T cells were purified by magnetic negative isolation, while CD8+ TEMRA cells were enriched using FACS. Blood was drawn into EDTA tubes, processed within 24 hours, and PBMCs were isolated by density gradient centrifugation. PBMCs destined for TCR sequencing were cryopreserved in liquid nitrogen and later thawed in a 37 °C water bath. A purity of at least 90% was achieved for sorted or isolated CD4+, CD8+ and CD8+ TEMRA cells.

The chain couples TRBV14 to TRBJ2-1; 5 matching bases give a weak D call of TRBD1. Sequencing input: CD8+ T cells from PBMCs. The sequence came from a human donor with multiple sclerosis. In nucleotide form, the sequence is TGTGCCAGCAGCCAATTCCAGGGCCCCCCGAACAATGAGCAGTTCTTC. The translation is CASSQFQGPPNNEQFF.